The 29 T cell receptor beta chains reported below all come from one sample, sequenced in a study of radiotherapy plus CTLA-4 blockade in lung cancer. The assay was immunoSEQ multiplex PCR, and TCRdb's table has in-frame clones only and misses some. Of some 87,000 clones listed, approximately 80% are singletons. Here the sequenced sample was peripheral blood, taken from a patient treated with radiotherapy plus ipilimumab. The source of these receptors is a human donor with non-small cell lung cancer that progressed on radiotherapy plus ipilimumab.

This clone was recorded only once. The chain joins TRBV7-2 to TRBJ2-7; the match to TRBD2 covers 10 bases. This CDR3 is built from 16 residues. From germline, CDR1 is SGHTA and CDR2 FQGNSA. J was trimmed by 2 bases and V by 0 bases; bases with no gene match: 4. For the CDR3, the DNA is TGTGCCAGCAGCTTAGCTAGAAGCGGGAGGGCCTACGAGCAGTACTTC. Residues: CASSLARSGRAYEQYF.

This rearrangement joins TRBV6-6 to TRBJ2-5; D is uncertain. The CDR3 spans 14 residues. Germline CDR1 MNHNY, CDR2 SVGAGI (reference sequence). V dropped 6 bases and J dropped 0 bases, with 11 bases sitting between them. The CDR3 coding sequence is TGTGCCAGCAGCCAACTAAACAACCAAGAGACCCAGTACTTC. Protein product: CASSQLNNQETQYF.

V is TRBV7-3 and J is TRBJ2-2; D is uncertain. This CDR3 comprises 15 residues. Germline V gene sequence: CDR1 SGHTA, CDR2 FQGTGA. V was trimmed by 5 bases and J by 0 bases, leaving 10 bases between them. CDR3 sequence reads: CASSADTANTGELFF. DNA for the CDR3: TGTGCCAGCAGCGCCGACACCGCGAACACCGGGGAGCTGTTTTTT.

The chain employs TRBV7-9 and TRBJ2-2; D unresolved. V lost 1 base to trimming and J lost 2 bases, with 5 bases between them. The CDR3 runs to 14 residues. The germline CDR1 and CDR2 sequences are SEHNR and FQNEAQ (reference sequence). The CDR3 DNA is TGTGCCAGCAGCTTAGGACACAACACCGGGGAGCTGTTTTTT. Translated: CASSLGHNTGELFF. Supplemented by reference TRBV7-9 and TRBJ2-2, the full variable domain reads DTGVSQNPRHKITKRGQNVTFRCDPISEHNRLYWYRQTLGQGPEFLTYFQNEAQLEKSRLLSDRFSAERPKGSFSTLEIQRTEQGDSAMYLCASSLGHNTGELFFGEGSRLTVL.

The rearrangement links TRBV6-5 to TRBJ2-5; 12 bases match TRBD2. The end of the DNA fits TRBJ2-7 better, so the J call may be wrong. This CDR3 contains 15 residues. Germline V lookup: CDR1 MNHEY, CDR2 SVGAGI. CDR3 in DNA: TGTGCCAGCAGCCCTCGGACTAGCGGGATCTACGAGCAGTACTTC. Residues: CASSPRTSGIYEQYF.

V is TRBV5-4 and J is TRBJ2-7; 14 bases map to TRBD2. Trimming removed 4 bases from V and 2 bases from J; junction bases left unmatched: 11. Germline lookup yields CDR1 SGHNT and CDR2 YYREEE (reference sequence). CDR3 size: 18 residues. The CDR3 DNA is TGTGCCAGCAGCGGTACCGGGACTAGCGGGAGAAAGGCCTACGAGCAGTACTTC. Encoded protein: CASSGTGTSGRKAYEQYF.

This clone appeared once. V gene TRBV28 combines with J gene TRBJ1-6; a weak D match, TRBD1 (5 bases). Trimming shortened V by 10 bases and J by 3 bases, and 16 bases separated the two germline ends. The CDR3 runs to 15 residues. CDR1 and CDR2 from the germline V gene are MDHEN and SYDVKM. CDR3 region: CATIGTQIYNSPLHF. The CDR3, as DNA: TGTGCCACCATAGGGACCCAAATCTATAATTCACCCCTCCACTTT.

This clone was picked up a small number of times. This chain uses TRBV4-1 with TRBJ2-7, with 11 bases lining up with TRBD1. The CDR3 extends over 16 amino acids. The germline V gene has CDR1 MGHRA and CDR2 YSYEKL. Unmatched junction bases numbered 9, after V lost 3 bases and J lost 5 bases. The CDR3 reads CASSQLPGQGDDEQYF. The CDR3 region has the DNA TGCGCCAGCAGCCAGCTACCGGGACAGGGGGATGACGAGCAGTACTTC.

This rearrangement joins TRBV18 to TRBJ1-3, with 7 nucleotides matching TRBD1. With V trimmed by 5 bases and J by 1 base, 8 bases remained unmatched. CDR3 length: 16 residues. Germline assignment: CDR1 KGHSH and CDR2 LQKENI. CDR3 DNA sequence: TGTGCCAGCTCAACAACACAGGGGCGATCTGGAAACACCATATATTTT. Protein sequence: CASSTTQGRSGNTIYF.

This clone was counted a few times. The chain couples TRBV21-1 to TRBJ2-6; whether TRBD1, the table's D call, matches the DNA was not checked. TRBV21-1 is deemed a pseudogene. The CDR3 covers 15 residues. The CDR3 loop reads CASSPPQDGANVLTF. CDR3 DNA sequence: TGTGCCAGCAGCCCACCACAGGATGGGGCCAACGTCCTGACTTTC.

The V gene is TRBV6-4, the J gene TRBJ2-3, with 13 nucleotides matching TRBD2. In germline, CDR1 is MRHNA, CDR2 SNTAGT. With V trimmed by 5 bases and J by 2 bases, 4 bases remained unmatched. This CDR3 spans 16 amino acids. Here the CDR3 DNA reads TGTGCCAGCAGTTCCGGACTAGCGGGGGCCACAGATACGCAGTATTTT. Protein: CASSSGLAGATDTQYF.

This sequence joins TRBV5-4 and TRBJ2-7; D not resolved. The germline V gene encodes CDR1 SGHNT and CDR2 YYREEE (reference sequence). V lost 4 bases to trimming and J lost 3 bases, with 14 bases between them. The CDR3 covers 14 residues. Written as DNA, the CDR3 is TGTGCCAGCAGCCCCGACTCTACGTTCTACGAGCAGTACTTC. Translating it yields CASSPDSTFYEQYF.

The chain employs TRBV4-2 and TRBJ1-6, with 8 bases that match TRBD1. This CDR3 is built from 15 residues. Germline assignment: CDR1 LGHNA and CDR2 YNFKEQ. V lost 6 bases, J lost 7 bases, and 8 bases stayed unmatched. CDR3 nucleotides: TGTGCCAGCAGACCAGGGGGCGCAGCCAATTCACCCCTCCACTTT. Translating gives CASRPGGAANSPLHF.

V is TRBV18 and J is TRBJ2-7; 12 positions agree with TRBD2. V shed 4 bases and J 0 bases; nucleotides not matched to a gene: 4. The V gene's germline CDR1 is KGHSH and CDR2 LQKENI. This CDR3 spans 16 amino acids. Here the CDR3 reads CASSLGTSGFSYEQYF. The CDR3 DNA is TGTGCCAGCTCACTCGGGACTAGCGGGTTCTCCTACGAGCAGTACTTC.

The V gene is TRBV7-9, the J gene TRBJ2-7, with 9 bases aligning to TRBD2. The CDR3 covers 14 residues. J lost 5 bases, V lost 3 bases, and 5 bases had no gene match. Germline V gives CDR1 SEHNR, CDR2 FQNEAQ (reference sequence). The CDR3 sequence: CASSFSGGWDEQYF. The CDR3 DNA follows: TGTGCCAGCAGCTTTAGCGGGGGCTGGGACGAGCAGTACTTC.

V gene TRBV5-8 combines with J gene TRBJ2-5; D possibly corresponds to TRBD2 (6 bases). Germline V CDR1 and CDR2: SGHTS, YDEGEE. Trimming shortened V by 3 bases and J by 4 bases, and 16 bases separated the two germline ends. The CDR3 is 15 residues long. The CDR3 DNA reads TGTGCCAGCAGCTCGCGGGTCTCGGAGGGAGAGACCCAGTACTTC. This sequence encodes CASSSRVSEGETQYF. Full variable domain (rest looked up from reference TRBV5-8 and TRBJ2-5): EAGVTQSPTHLIKTRGQQATLRCSPISGHTSVYWYQQALGLGLQFLLWYDEGEERNRGNFPPRFSGRQFPNYSSELNVNALELEDSALYLCASSSRVSEGETQYFGPGTRLLVL.

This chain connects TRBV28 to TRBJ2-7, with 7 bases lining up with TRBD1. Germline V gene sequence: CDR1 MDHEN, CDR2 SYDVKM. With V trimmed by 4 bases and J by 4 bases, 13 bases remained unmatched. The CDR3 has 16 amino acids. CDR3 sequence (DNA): TGTGCCAGCAGTTCCGGGACAGCGTACCGAGGGTACGAGCAGTACTTC. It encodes CASSSGTAYRGYEQYF. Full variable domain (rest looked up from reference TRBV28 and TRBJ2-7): DVKVTQSSRYLVKRTGEKVFLECVQDMDHENMFWYRQDPGLGLRLIYFSYDVKMKEKGDIPEGYSVSREKKERFSLILESASTNQTSMYLCASSSGTAYRGYEQYFGPGTRLTVT.

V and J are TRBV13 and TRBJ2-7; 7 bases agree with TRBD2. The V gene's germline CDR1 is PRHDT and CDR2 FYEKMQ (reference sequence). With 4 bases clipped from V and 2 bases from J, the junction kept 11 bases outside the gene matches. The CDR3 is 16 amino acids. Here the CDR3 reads CASSSPGGLWAYEQYF. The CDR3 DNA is TGTGCCAGCAGCTCCCCGGGGGGACTTTGGGCCTACGAGCAGTACTTC. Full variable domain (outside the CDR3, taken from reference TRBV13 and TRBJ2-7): AAGVIQSPRHLIKEKRETATLKCYPIPRHDTVYWYQQGPGQDPQFLISFYEKMQSDKGSIPDRFSAQQFSDYHSELNMSSLELGDSALYFCASSSPGGLWAYEQYFGPGTRLTVT.

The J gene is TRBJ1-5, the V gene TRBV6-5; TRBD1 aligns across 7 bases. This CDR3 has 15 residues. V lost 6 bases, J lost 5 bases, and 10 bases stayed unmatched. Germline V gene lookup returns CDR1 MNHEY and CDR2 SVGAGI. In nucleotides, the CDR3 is TGTGCCAGCAGGTATACAGGGGCCGGGGATCAGCCCCAGCATTTT. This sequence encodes CASRYTGAGDQPQHF.

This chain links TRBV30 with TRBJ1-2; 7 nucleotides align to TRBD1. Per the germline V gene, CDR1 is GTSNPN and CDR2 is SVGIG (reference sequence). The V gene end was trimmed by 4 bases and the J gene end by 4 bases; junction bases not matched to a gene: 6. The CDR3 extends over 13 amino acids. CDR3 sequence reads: CAWIGGGGYGYTF. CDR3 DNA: TGTGCCTGGATAGGGGGCGGCGGCTATGGCTACACCTTC. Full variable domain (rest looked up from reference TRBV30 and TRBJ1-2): SQTIHQWPATLVQPVGSPLSLECTVEGTSNPNLYWYRQAAGRGLQLLFYSVGIGQISSEVPQNLSASRPQDRQFILSSKKLLLSDSGFYLCAWIGGGGYGYTFGSGTRLTVV.

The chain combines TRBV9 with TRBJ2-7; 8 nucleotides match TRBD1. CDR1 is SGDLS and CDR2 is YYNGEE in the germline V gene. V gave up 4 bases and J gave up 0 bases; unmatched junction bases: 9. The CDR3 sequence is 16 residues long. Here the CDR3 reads CASSPQTGELSYEQYF. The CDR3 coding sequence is TGTGCCAGCAGCCCCCAGACAGGGGAACTCTCCTACGAGCAGTACTTC.

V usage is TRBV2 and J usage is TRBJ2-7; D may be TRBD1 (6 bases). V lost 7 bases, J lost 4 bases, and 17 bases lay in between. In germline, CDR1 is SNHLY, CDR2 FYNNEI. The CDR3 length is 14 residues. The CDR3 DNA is TGTGCCAGCACCCGACAGGTATTCCTTTACGAGCAGTACTTC. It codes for CASTRQVFLYEQYF.

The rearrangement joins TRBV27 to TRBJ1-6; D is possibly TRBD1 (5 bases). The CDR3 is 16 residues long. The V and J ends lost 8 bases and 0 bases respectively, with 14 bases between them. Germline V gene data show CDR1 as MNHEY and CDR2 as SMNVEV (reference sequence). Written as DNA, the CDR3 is TGTGCCAGCCGCGACAGCCAGAGCTCCTATAATTCACCCCTCCACTTT. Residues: CASRDSQSSYNSPLHF.

The CDR3 DNA sequence: TGCGCCAGCACCACTCCCGGACAGGGCCAAGAGACCCAGTACTTC. It codes for CASTTPGQGQETQYF. This chain joins TRBV5-1 and TRBJ2-5; 8 nucleotides line up with TRBD1. The germline gives CDR1 SGHRS, CDR2 YFSETQ. The CDR3 runs to 15 residues. The V and J ends lost 6 bases and 1 base, in that order; junction bases with no gene match: 8.

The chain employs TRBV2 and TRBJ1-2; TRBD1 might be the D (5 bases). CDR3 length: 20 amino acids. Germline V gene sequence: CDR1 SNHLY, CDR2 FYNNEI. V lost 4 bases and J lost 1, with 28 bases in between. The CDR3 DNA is TGTGCCAGCAGTGTCTTAGTGGGGCAGCAGAGAACGCAGGATAACTATGGCTACACCTTC. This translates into CASSVLVGQQRTQDNYGYTF.

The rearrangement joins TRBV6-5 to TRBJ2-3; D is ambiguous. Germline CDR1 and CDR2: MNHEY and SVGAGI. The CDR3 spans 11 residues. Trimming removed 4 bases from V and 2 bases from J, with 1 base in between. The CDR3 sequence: CASSSTDTQYF. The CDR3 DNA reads TGTGCCAGCAGTTCCACAGATACGCAGTATTTT.

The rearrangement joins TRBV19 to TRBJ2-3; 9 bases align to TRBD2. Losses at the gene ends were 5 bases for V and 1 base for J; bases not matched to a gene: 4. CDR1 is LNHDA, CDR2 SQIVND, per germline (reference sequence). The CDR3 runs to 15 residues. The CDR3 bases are TGTGCCAGTAGTGGGCAGCGGGGGGGCACAGATACGCAGTATTTT. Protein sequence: CASSGQRGGTDTQYF.

The CDR3 region has the DNA TGTGCCAGCAGCGTACCGGGACAAGAGACCCAGTACTTC. This gives the protein CASSVPGQETQYF. The chain carries TRBV7-2 and TRBJ2-5, with D tentatively TRBD2 (5 bases). From germline, CDR1 is SGHTA and CDR2 FQGNSA. There are 13 residues in the CDR3. Trimming pared 5 bases from V and 2 bases from J, leaving 9 bases between.

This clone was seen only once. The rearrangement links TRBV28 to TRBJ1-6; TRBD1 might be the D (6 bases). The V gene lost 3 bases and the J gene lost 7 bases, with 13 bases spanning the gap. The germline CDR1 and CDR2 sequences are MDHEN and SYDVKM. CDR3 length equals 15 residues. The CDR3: CASSLGQGWNSPLHF. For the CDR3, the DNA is TGTGCCAGCAGTTTGGGGCAGGGGTGGAATTCACCCCTCCACTTT.